This T cell receptor beta chain was recorded in a study of shared clonotypes between healthy human individuals. Study background: For every donor, three CD4 naive, three CD4 memory, two CD8 naive and one CD8 memory plates were used.

Only one count was recorded for this clone. The antigen is undetermined. Other DNA sequences from this sample encode an identical CDR3 as well. Cells designated naive CD8 were CD45RO-negative and were positively selected for CCR7, with terminally differentiated effector memory CD45RA+ cells excluded. Study-wide results and limits: Generation probabilities were higher for clonotypes shared across all four sorted-subset donors than for unshared ones.

Per the germline V gene, CDR1 is KGHSH and CDR2 is LQKENI. V lost 0 bases to trimming and J lost 7 bases, with 10 bases between them. This CDR3 has 14 residues. Libraries were prepared by immunoSEQ multiplex PCR; TCRdb keeps only in-frame clonotypes and omits some of them. The sample yields about 2 million clones, 85% to 95% seen once. The sequenced sample was naive CD8+ T cells sorted from blood. The rearrangement links TRBV18 to TRBJ2-1; possible D gene TRBD1, 5 bases. This clonotype was sampled from a man aged 18 to 30 in good health. CDR3 nucleotides: TGTGCCAGCTCACCACCCGGTCCAGGGAATGAGCAGTTCTTC. Amino acid sequence: CASSPPGPGNEQFF. Together with reference TRBV18 and TRBJ2-1, the CDR3 gives the full variable domain: NAGVMQNPRHLVRRRGQEARLRCSPMKGHSHVYWYRQLPEEGLKFMVYLQKENIIDESGMPKERFSAEFPKEGPSILRIQQVVRGDSAAYFCASSPPGPGNEQFFGPGTRLTVL.